The source of this T cell receptor (beta chain) is a study of blood T cell repertoires in COVID-19. Study summary: In each case, the material was cDNA or gDNA derived from T cells, B-cell-depleted T cells, or PBMCs.

CDR3 size: 15 residues. Germline CDR1 reads LNHNV; CDR2 reads YYDKDF (reference sequence). Trimming stripped 1 base from V and 0 bases from J, with 4 bases between. Original processing methods: By means of reference gene primer amplification, nucleated cell counts were estimated. Only in-frame clones appear in the TCRdb table, and some are missing; sequencing was by immunoSEQ multiplex PCR. V, J and clone size were drawn from that table, and D and trimming were deduced from the DNA. The sample includes 110,000 to 150,000 clones, approximately 80% of them seen just once. The V gene is TRBV15, the J gene TRBJ1-6, with D uncertain. The TCR comes from a human donor in a cohort sampled during active COVID-19. Sequences were obtained from peripheral blood. The CDR3 protein is CATSRVGSYNSPLHF. The CDR3 nucleotides read TGTGCCACCAGCAGAGTCGGCTCCTATAATTCACCCCTCCACTTT.